This T cell receptor (beta chain) is from a study of blood T cell repertoires in COVID-19. Whole-study context: The United States, Italy and Spain provided the acute and convalescent COVID-19 samples. Sources were T cells, B-cell-depleted T cells, or PBMCs; the material itself was cDNA or gDNA.

TCRdb's table, derived via immunoSEQ multiplex PCR, lists solely in-frame clones and lacks some. The sample comprises about 180,000 clones, nearly 90% of which are singletons, and 1.5% to 2% rests with the top ten. V lost 6 bases and J lost 0, with 12 bases in between. Germline V gives CDR1 SQVTM, CDR2 ANQGSEA. This CDR3 is built from 14 residues. What was sequenced was peripheral blood. The chain links TRBV29-1 to TRBJ2-1; TRBD2 might be the D (5 bases). The TCR originated in a man aged 18 to 35 who had recovered from COVID-19. The CDR3 DNA follows: TGCAGCGTCACGCCGGGGAGCTCCTACAATGAGCAGTTCTTC. It codes for CSVTPGSSYNEQFF.